This T cell receptor beta chain emerged from a study of blood T cell repertoires in COVID-19. Background on the study: Acute-phase and convalescent COVID-19 samples originated in the United States, Italy and Spain. T cells, B-cell-depleted T cells, or PBMCs provided the cDNA or gDNA that served as material.

From germline, CDR1 is SGHTA and CDR2 FQGNSA. There are 14 residues in the CDR3. Trimming at V came to 2 bases and at J to 7 bases, leaving 7 bases not matched to a gene. As handled by the study authors: Amplified reference gene primers provided the basis for estimating nucleated cell counts. This table comes from immunoSEQ multiplex PCR, and its TCRdb copy is limited to in-frame clones, with some not included. That table furnishes V, J and clone size, whereas the DNA furnished D and trimming. The data hold more than 250,000 clones, with about 91% observed a single time. This TCR was sampled from a woman aged 25 to 39 with COVID-19, enrolled during active disease. Sequenced input: peripheral blood. The chain recombines TRBV7-2 with TRBJ1-2; TRBD1 matches at 7 bases. The CDR3 DNA reads as TGTGCCAGCAGCTTAAAGGGACAGCTCAGTGGCTACACCTTC. Protein: CASSLKGQLSGYTF.